This T cell receptor (beta chain) was identified in a study of siplizumab effects on memory and regulatory T cells. Study-level results: Neither a naive nor a memory phenotype was assignable to roughly 75-96% of proliferating CD4+ or CD8+ clones. Naive T cells appeared more diverse than memory cells and seemed to be major alloresponse contributors. Treg origin accounted for an average of 68.8% of mappable alloreactive CD4+ clones with siplizumab and 25% to 30% in controls.

The CDR3 runs 16 residues. Germline V gene data show CDR1 as SGHNT and CDR2 as YYREEE (reference sequence). V was cut by 2 bases and J by 0 bases, with 11 bases left in between. Clones were read by immunoSEQ multiplex PCR, and TCRdb kept only the in-frame ones, dropping some. The sample carries roughly 100,000 clones, around nine tenths recorded once. Concerning this clone itself: No antigen is known for it.

The sequencing sample was made of non-Treg CD4+ T cells sorted from blood. The receptor comes from a human donor in good health. The chain uses TRBV5-4 and TRBJ2-2; D remains ambiguous. DNA for the CDR3: TGTGCCAGCAGCTTAGTCAACTTCGCGAACACCGGGGAGCTGTTTTTT. Protein sequence: CASSLVNFANTGELFF.